One and the same sample provided the 14 T cell receptor beta chains below, sequenced in a study of T cell clusters in autoimmune cytopenias. About 39,000 genome equivalents of blood DNA were amplified for TRB. TRB rearrangements were amplified by touch-down multiplex PCR with mixed TRB-A/B primers. TCRdb processed the multiplex PCR reads again and assigns one entry to each CDR3 protein, with no DNA. The sample has 3,500 to 4,500 distinct CDR3 sequences. This same sample was also part of a study on T cell repertoires in aging, cancer and after chemotherapy.

Input material: peripheral blood. Every receptor here comes from a human donor with an autoimmune cytopenia or autoimmune hepatitis (not recorded which).

The V and J genes are TRBV6-6 and TRBJ2-3; TCRdb's assignment of TRBD1 cannot be checked, as there is no DNA. CDR1 and CDR2 (germline): MNHNY, SVGAGI (reference sequence). This CDR3 comprises 14 residues. The CDR3 reads CASNLGGGQDTQYF.

The genes are TRBV6-4 and TRBJ2-3; the TRBD1 assignment by TCRdb is unverifiable without DNA. In germline, CDR1 is MRHNA, CDR2 SNTAGT. The CDR3 is 15 residues long. CDR3 protein: CASSYRGRGTDTQYF.

The chain recombines TRBV6-2 or TRBV6-3 with TRBJ2-5; no DNA is available, so the TRBD2 call from TCRdb remains unchecked. Germline V lookup: CDR1 MNHEY, CDR2 SVGEGT. The CDR3 spans 15 residues. CDR3 sequence: CASSWTSGGAETQYF.

This chain uses TRBV19 with TRBJ1-6. This CDR3 is built from 14 residues. Germline V gene data show CDR1 as LNHDA and CDR2 as SQIVND (reference sequence). CDR3 protein: CASSGQTGGSPLHF.

The chain is built from TRBV12-3 or TRBV12-4 and TRBJ2-1; TCRdb designates TRBD1, a call that cannot be tested without DNA. This CDR3 region has 17 residues. This chain's CDR3 is CASSLRGGQGLHNEQFF.

The rearrangement links TRBV5-1 to TRBJ2-1; TCRdb indicates TRBD2, and absent DNA this call remains unverified. The CDR3 extends over 15 amino acids. Germline CDR1 and CDR2: SGHRS and YFSETQ. CDR3: CASSLGTSGGDEQFF.

This clonotype shows up as medium-sized by frequency. V is TRBV27 and J is TRBJ2-3; TCRdb's assignment of TRBD1 cannot be checked, as there is no DNA. The CDR3 consists of 13 residues. Germline loops: CDR1 MNHEY, CDR2 SMNVEV (reference sequence). This CDR3 reads CASSYRGKGPQYF.

This sequence joins TRBV19 and TRBJ2-1; TCRdb names TRBD1, which stays unverified in the absence of DNA. This CDR3 is 15 amino acids long. In germline, CDR1 is LNHDA, CDR2 SQIVND (reference sequence). The CDR3 loop reads CASSPTTGTYNEQFF.

The J gene is TRBJ2-2, the V gene TRBV18. CDR3 length: 12 amino acids. CDR1 KGHSH and CDR2 LQKENI come from the germline V gene. CDR3 sequence: CASSPPSGELFF.

The chain recombines TRBV11-3 with TRBJ1-2. Germline V CDR1 and CDR2: SGHNT, YENEEA. CDR3 length: 13 amino acids. The CDR3 here is CASSLGGSGGYTF.

This clonotype is medium-sized (0.01 to 0.1%) by frequency. The chain employs TRBV27 and TRBJ2-3; TCRdb's D gene call, TRBD1, goes unchecked for lack of DNA. There are 13 residues in the CDR3. Germline loops: CDR1 MNHEY, CDR2 SMNVEV (reference sequence). The CDR3 here is CASRKQGPDTQYF.

The chain recombines TRBV11-3 with TRBJ2-1; TCRdb proposes TRBD2, but this gene call is untestable without DNA. This CDR3 comprises 16 residues. In germline, CDR1 is SGHNT, CDR2 YENEEA. The CDR3 loop reads CASSSPGLAVYNEQFF.

This clonotype is called medium-sized based on its frequency. V and J are TRBV19 and TRBJ2-2. This CDR3 is 14 amino acids long. Germline V gives CDR1 LNHDA, CDR2 SQIVND (reference sequence). The CDR3 loop is CASSYQANTGELFF.

The chain links TRBV20-1 to TRBJ1-4. The V gene's germline CDR1 is DFQATT and CDR2 SNEGSKA (reference sequence). The length of the CDR3 is 18 residues. Here the CDR3 reads CSARATREGAGANEKLFF.